The TCR beta chain described here comes from a study of regulatory dendritic cells for organ transplantation. Here immunoSEQ multiplex PCR was the method, and the copy in TCRdb shows in-frame clones only, minus some. The sample lists 20,000 to 25,000 clones; just under 75% were seen once. FACS sorted CD4+ or CD8+ T cells into CD45RA+ naive and CD45RO+ memory. Note on this clone: What it binds is unknown.

Findings and caveats of the study: Of resting T cell subsets, memory CD8+ had the most alloreactive clonotypes.

V dropped 1 base and J dropped 4; count of bases not matched to a gene: 4. Germline V gene lookup returns CDR1 SGHTA and CDR2 FQGNSA. This CDR3 region has 15 residues. This clonotype originated in a human donor in good health. The chain carries TRBV7-2 and TRBJ2-5; 9 nucleotides line up with TRBD2. Sequences were obtained from memory CD4+ T cells from blood. Subset reported: CD45RO+ memory T cells. The CDR3 loop reads CASSLGAGGRETQYF. CDR3 DNA sequence: TGTGCCAGCAGCTTAGGTGCGGGGGGGCGAGAGACCCAGTACTTC.